This T cell receptor (beta chain) originates from a study of OX40 agonist ivuxolimab in advanced cancers. Trimming took 5 bases from V and 5 from J, leaving 13 bases between them. CDR3 length equals 13 residues. Germline V gene lookup returns CDR1 LNHDA and CDR2 SQIVND (reference sequence). Produced via immunoSEQ multiplex PCR; TCRdb's table is partial and in-frame only. Among about 60,000 clones, around 86% were seen once, and the ten largest hold approximately 12%. This chain uses TRBV19 with TRBJ2-7; TRBD2 might be the D (5 bases). This material consisted of CD4+ or CD8+ T cells sorted from blood, taken in a trial of the OX40 agonist ivuxolimab. This receptor was taken from an adult with an advanced solid tumor such as melanoma, head and neck, liver or kidney cancer. The CDR3 loop reads CASSASGYHEQYF. For the CDR3, the DNA is TGTGCCAGTAGTGCCTCGGGGTACCACGAGCAGTACTTC.